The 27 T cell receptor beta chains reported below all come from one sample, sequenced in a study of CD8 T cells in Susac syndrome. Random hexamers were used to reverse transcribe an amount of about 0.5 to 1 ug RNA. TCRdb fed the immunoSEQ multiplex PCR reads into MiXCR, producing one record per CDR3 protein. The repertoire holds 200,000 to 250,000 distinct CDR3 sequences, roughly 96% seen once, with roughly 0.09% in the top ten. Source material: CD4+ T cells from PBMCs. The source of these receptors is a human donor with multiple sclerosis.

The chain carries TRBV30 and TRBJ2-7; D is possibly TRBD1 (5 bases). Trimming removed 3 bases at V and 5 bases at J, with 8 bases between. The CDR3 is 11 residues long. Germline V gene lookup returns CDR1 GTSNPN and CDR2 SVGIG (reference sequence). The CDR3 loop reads CAWSRVDEQYF. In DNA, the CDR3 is TGTGCCTGGAGCAGGGTAGACGAGCAGTACTTC.

CDR3 sequence (DNA): TGTGCCAGCAGTAGAGCTTGGGGGGCTGAAGCTTTCTTT. It translates to CASSRAWGAEAFF. This chain connects TRBV12-3 or TRBV12-4 to TRBJ1-1, with a tentative D call TRBD1 (5 bases). V was clipped by 5 bases and J by 6 bases, with 13 bases between them. CDR3 size: 13 residues.

In nucleotides, the CDR3 is TGCAGTGCTAGAGATTCCATAACAGATACGCAGTATTTT. Translating gives CSARDSITDTQYF. This rearrangement joins TRBV20-1 to TRBJ2-3; D uncertain. Trimming took off 0 bases at V and 3 bases at J, with 7 bases between the two ends. In germline, CDR1 is DFQATT, CDR2 SNEGSKA (reference sequence). This CDR3 region has 13 residues.

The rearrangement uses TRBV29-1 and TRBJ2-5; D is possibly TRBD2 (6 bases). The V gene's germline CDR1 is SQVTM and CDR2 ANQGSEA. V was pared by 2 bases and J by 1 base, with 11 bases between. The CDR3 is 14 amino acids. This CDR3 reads CSVERSGFQETQYF. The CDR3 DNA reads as TGCAGCGTTGAACGTAGCGGTTTCCAAGAGACCCAGTACTTC.

This chain's CDR3 is CSVEPSRAASGYTF. In DNA, the CDR3 is TGCAGCGTTGAACCTAGCAGGGCCGCCTCTGGCTACACCTTC. The chain links TRBV29-1 to TRBJ1-2; a weak D match, TRBD1 (5 bases). Germline CDR1 and CDR2: SQVTM and ANQGSEA. This CDR3 region has 14 residues. V lost 2 bases and J lost 7, with 17 bases in between.

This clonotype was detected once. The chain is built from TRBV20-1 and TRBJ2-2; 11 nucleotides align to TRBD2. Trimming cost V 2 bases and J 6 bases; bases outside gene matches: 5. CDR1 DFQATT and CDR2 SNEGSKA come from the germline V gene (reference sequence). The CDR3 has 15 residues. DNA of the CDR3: TGCAGTGCTAGAAGACTAGCGGGGCCGTCCGGGGAGCTGTTTTTT. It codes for CSARRLAGPSGELFF.

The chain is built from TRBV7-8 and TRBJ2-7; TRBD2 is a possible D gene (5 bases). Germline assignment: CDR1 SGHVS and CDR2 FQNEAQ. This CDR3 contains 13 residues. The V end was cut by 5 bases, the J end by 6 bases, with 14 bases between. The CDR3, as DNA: TGTGCCAGCAGCCATGAGGGCCTCAGCGAGCAGTACTTC. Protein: CASSHEGLSEQYF.

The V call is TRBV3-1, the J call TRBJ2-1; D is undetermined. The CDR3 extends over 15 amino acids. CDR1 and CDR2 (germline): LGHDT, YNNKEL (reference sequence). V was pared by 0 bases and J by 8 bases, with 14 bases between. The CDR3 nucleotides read TGTGCCAGCAGCCAAGATGGTCATAGCTTCGATGAGCAGTTCTTC. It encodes CASSQDGHSFDEQFF.

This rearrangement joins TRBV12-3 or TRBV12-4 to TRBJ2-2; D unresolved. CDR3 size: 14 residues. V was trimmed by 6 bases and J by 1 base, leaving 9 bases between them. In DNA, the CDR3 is TGTGCCAGCAGCCCGACCGGGAACACCGGGGAGCTGTTTTTT. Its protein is CASSPTGNTGELFF.

Here the CDR3 reads CAWKGQGNEKLFF. The CDR3 DNA is TGTGCCTGGAAGGGACAAGGAAATGAAAAACTGTTTTTT. The gene calls are TRBV30 and TRBJ1-4, with D perhaps TRBD1 (6 bases). This CDR3 contains 13 residues. Germline values: CDR1 GTSNPN, CDR2 SVGIG (reference sequence). V dropped 4 bases and J dropped 5 bases, with 11 bases sitting between them.

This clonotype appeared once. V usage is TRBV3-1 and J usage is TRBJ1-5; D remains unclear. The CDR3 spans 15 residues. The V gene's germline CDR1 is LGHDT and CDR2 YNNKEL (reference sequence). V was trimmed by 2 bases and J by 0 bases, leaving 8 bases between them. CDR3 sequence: CASSQTVLSNQPQHF. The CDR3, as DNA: TGTGCCAGCAGCCAAACGGTCCTTAGCAATCAGCCCCAGCATTTT.

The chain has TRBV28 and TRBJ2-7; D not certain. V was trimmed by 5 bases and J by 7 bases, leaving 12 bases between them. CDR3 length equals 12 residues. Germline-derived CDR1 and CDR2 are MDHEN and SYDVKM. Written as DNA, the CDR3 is TGTGCCAGCAGTCTCCCCCCCTGGGAGCAGTACTTC. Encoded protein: CASSLPPWEQYF.

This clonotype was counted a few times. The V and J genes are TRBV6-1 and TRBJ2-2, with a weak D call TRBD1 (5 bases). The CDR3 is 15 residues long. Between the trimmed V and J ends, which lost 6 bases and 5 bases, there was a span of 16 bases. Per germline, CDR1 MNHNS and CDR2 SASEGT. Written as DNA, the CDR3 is TGTGCCAGCAGCCTGGGGCCGGCGGTTACCGGGGAGCTGTTTTTT. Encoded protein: CASSLGPAVTGELFF.

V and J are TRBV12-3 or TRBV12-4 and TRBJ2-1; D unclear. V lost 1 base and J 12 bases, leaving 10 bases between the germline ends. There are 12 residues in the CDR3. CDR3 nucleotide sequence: TGTGCCAGCAGTTTAGGAGCGTTCGGGCAGTTCTTC. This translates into CASSLGAFGQFF.

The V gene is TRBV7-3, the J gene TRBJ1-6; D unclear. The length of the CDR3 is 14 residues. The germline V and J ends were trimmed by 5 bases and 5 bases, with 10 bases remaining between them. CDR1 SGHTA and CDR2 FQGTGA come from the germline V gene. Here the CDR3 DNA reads TGTGCCAGCAGCCAGGCCGGTGATAATTCACCCCTCCACTTT. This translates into CASSQAGDNSPLHF. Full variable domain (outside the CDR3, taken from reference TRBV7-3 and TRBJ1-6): GAGVSQTPSNKVTEKGKYVELRCDPISGHTALYWYRQSLGQGPEFLIYFQGTGAADDSGLPNDRFFAVRPEGSVSTLKIQRTERGDSAVYLCASSQAGDNSPLHFGNGTRLTVT.

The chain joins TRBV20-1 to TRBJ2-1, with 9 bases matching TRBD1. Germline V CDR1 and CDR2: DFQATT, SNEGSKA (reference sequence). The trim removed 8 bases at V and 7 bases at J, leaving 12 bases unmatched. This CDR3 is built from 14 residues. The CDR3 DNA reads TGCAGTCGAGTGGGACAGGGTACTCGGAATGAGCAGTTCTTC. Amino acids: CSRVGQGTRNEQFF.

The CDR3 DNA reads TGTGCCACCAGTGATTTAGGCACAGATACGCAGTATTTT. Residues: CATSDLGTDTQYF. The genes are TRBV24-1 and TRBJ2-3; D uncertain. Trimming took 1 base from V and 1 from J, leaving 2 bases between them. CDR3 length equals 13 residues. Germline CDR1 and CDR2: KGHDR and SFDVKD.

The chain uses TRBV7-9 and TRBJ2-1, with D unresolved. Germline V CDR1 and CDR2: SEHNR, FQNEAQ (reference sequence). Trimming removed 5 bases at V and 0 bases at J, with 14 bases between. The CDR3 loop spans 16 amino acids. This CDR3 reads CASSTTDASSYNEQFF. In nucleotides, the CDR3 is TGTGCCAGCAGCACGACGGACGCCAGCTCCTACAATGAGCAGTTCTTC. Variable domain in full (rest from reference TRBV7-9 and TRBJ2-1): DTGVSQNPRHKITKRGQNVTFRCDPISEHNRLYWYRQTLGQGPEFLTYFQNEAQLEKSRLLSDRFSAERPKGSFSTLEIQRTEQGDSAMYLCASSTTDASSYNEQFFGPGTRLTVL.

Here the CDR3 DNA reads TGCAGTGCTAGGGGACTAGCCGATGAGCAGTTCTTC. Translating gives CSARGLADEQFF. The chain links TRBV20-1 to TRBJ2-1; 9 bases align to TRBD2. Germline CDR1 and CDR2: DFQATT and SNEGSKA (reference sequence). The CDR3 length is 12 residues. The J segment lost 8 bases and the V segment lost 3 bases, leaving 2 bases of the junction unmatched.

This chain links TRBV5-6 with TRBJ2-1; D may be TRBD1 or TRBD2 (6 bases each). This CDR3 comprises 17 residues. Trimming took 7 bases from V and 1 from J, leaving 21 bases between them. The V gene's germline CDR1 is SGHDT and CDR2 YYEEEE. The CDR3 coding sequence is TGTGCCAGCGAGACCCTCGGGGGCGCGAGTTCCTACAATGAGCAGTTCTTC. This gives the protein CASETLGGASSYNEQFF.

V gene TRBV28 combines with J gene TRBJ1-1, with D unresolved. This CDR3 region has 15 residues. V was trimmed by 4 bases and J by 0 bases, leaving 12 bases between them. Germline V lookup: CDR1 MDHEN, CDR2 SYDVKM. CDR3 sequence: CASSSDATMNTEAFF. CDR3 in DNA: TGTGCCAGCAGTTCCGATGCTACTATGAACACTGAAGCTTTCTTT.

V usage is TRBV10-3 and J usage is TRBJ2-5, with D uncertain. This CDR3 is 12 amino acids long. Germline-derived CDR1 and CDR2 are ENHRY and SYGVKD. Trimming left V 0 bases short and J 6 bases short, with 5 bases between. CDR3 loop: CAISESEQTQYF. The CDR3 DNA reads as TGTGCCATCAGTGAGTCGGAACAGACCCAGTACTTC.

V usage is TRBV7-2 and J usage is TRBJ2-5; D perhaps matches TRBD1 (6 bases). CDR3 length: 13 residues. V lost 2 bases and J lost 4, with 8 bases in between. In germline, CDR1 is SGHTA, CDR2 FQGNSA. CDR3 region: CASSLTGLETQYF. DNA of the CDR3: TGTGCCAGCAGCTTAACAGGGTTAGAGACCCAGTACTTC.

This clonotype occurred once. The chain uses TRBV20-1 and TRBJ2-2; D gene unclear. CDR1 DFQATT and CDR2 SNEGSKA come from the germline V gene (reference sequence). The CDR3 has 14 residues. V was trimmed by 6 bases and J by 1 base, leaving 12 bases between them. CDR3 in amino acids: CSARRTVNTGELFF. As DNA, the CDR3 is TGCAGTGCCCGCCGGACGGTGAACACCGGGGAGCTGTTTTTT.

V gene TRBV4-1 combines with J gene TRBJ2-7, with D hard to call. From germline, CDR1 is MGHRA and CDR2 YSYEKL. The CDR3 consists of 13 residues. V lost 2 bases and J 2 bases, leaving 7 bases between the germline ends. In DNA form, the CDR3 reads TGCGCCAGCAGCCAAATAGTAACCTACGAGCAGTACTTC. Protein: CASSQIVTYEQYF.

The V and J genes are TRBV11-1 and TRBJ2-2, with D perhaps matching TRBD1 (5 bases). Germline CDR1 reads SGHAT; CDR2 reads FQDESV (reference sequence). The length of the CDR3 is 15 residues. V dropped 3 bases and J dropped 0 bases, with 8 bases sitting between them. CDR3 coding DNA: TGTGCCAGCAGCTTTGGGGCTTCGAACACCGGGGAGCTGTTTTTT. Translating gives CASSFGASNTGELFF.

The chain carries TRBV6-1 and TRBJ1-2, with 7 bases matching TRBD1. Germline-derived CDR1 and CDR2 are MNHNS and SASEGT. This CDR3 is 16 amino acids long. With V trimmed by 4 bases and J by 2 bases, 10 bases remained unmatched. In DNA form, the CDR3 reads TGTGCCAGCAGTGTCTTAGAGGGGGCAAAGAACTATGGCTACACCTTC. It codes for CASSVLEGAKNYGYTF.